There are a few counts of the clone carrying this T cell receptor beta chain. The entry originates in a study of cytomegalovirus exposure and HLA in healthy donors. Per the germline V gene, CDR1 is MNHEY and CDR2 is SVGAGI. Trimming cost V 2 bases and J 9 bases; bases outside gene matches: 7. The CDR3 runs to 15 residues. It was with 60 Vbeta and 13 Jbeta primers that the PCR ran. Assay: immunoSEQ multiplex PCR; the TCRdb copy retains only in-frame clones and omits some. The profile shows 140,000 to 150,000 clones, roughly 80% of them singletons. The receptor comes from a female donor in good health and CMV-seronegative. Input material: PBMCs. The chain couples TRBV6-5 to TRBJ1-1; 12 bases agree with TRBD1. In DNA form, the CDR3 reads TGTGCCAGCAGTTACCCGGGACAGGGGGCCCGGAAAGCTTTCTTT. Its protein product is CASSYPGQGARKAFF.